What follows describes a single TCR beta chain. Its antigen specificity is not known. The record has no base qualities; no much larger clone is one base away. The time point tag for this specimen amounts to: after neoadjuvant nivolumab, at surgical resection. Patients had been newly diagnosed with stage II-IVA oral cavity squamous cell carcinoma, and no prior systemic or radiation treatment had been given to the patients. The cohort consisted of patients with HPV-negative, locally advanced oral cavity squamous cell carcinoma. No culture maintenance or expansion was done, as the peripheral blood mononuclear cells went straight to analysis. The samples were obtained from a longitudinal correlative study of a single-arm phase II trial testing neoadjuvant nivolumab in oral cavity squamous cell carcinoma. Subject-matched pre- and post-treatment PBMCs and tumors from three responders and three non-responders underwent genomic DNA-based TCRbeta sequencing. Peripheral blood mononuclear cells were collected once before nivolumab treatment and again after treatment, at the time of surgery. The Maxwell RSC DNA from Cells kit was used to isolate genomic DNA from PBMCs.

There are 15 amino acids in the CDR3, from cysteine to phenylalanine inclusive. The kept DNA is CDR3 alone, 45 bases in frame from the first base. The junction shows trimming of 7 bases on V and 1 base on J, plus 15 bases between the germline ends. CDR1 and CDR2 (SEHNR, FQNEAQ) derive from the germline V gene (reference sequence). The entry originates in a study of neoadjuvant anti-PD-1 for oral cavity cancer (dated by TCRdb to the early 2020s). Describing the broader study: Three to four biweekly doses of nivolumab at 3 mg/kg were mostly administered to patients before curative-intent surgical resection. There were more than nine patients in the parent correlative cohort, and the response rate was about 36%. For patients who did not progress, a fourth nivolumab dose was given around day 43, followed by definitive surgical resection on days 50-56. Patients with complete response, partial response or stable disease by RECIST 1.1 were defined as responders, whereas patients with progression were defined as non-responders. Study-wide conclusions, independent of this receptor: Higher pretreatment blood Treg/Th17 ratios correlated with both higher pretreatment blood TCRbeta clonality and lower post-treatment tumor TCRbeta clonality. Only a few patients per response group were included in the TCR analyses, and the authors called for validation in larger cohorts. After neoadjuvant nivolumab, non-responders showed significantly higher T cell clonality (Gini index) in PBMCs than responders did.

For deep sequencing, each PBMC sample was run in six replicates, with libraries mostly built from about 480 ng of input genomic DNA. The immunoSEQ hsTCRbeta kit was used to prepare TCRbeta libraries, following the manufacturer's instructions. Sequencing of the completed libraries took place using an Illumina NovaSeq 6000 S4 flow cell after they had been pooled to roughly 2.9 nM. In the original analysis: The immunoSEQ Analyzer was used for raw data preprocessing and quality control. The analysis was restricted to productive rearrangements, with each unique CDR3 amino acid sequence defining a clonotype. Repertoire clonality was estimated as the Gini-Simpson index, computed with the R package tcR. Student's t test was used to compare Gini indices, and Pearson correlation was used to assess associations with tumor size change. Drawn from immuneACCESS, this table holds only the in-frame rearrangements with V and J called that TCRdb kept. Clones are partly lost; checked studies trace under half to an unresolved V gene and leave the rest unexplained. V and J calls and clone size follow that table, whereas D and trimming were derived from the DNA. The sample contains about 68,000 clones, around 83% of them found a single time. The ten largest make up about 3.7% of the sample.

The rearrangement combines TRBV7-9 with TRBJ2-3; the D gene is perhaps TRBD2, on 5 matching bases. Sample: PBMCs, taken after nivolumab (anti-PD-1) treatment. The sequence was collected from a person aged 40 to 85 with oral cavity squamous cell carcinoma. The CDR3 reads CASIEAASGTDTQYF. Read as DNA, the sequence is TGTGCCAGCATCGAAGCGGCGAGTGGCACAGATACGCAGTATTTT.